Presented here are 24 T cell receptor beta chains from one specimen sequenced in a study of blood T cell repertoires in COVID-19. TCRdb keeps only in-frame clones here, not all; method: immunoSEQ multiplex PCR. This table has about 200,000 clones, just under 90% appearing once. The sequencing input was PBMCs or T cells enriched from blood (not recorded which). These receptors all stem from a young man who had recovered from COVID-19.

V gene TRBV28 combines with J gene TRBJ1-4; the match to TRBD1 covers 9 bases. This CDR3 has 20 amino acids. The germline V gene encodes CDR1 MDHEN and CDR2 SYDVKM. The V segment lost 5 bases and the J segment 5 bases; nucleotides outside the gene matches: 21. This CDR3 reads CASSAPTGGGSRSINEKLFF. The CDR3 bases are TGTGCCAGCAGTGCACCGACAGGGGGTGGTTCTCGAAGTATCAATGAAAAACTGTTTTTT. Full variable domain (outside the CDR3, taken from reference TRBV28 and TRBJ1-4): DVKVTQSSRYLVKRTGEKVFLECVQDMDHENMFWYRQDPGLGLRLIYFSYDVKMKEKGDIPEGYSVSREKKERFSLILESASTNQTSMYLCASSAPTGGGSRSINEKLFFGSGTQLSVL.

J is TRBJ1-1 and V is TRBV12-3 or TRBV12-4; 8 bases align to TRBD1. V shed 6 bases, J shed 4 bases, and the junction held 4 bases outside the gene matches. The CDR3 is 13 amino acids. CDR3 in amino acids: CASSVDRGTEAFF. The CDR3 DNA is TGTGCCAGCAGCGTCGACAGGGGCACTGAAGCTTTCTTT.

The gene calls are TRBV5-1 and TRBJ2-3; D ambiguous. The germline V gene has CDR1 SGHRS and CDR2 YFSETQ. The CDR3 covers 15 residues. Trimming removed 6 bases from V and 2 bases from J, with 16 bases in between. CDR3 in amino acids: CASNRGPVLTDTQYF. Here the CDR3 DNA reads TGCGCCAGCAATCGTGGGCCTGTCCTCACAGATACGCAGTATTTT.

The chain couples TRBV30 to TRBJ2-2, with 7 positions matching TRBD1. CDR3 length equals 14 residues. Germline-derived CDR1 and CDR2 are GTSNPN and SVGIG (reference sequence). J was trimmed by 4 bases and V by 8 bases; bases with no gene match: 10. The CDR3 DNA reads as TGTGCCGAACTCTTGAGGGGGCGCACCGGGGAGCTGTTTTTT. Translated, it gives CAELLRGRTGELFF.

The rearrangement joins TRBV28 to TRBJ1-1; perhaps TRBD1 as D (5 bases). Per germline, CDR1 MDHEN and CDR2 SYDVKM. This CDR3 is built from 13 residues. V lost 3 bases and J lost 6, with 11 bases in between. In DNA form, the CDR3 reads TGTGCCAGCAGTTTCGTGGCAGGGCCTGAAGCTTTCTTT. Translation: CASSFVAGPEAFF. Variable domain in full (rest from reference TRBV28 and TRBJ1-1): DVKVTQSSRYLVKRTGEKVFLECVQDMDHENMFWYRQDPGLGLRLIYFSYDVKMKEKGDIPEGYSVSREKKERFSLILESASTNQTSMYLCASSFVAGPEAFFGQGTRLTVV.

The CDR3 spells CASSTVTGLNTGELFF. CDR3 sequence (DNA): TGTGCCAGTAGCACTGTCACCGGACTGAACACCGGGGAGCTGTTTTTT. The chain recombines TRBV19 with TRBJ2-2, with D perhaps TRBD2 (5 bases). V was shortened by 6 bases and J by 1 base, with 15 bases between the two germline ends. The CDR3 runs to 16 residues. In germline, CDR1 is LNHDA, CDR2 SQIVND (reference sequence).

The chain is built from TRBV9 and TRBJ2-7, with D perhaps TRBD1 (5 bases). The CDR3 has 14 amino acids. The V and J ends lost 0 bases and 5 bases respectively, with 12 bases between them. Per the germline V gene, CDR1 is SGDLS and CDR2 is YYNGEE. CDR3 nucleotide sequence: TGTGCCAGCAGCGTAGTTGGTGGGGCGGACGAGCAGTACTTC. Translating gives CASSVVGGADEQYF.

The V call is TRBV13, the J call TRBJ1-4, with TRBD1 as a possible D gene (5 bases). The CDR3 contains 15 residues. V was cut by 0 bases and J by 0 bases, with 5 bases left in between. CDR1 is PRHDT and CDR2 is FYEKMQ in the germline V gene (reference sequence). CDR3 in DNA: TGTGCCAGCAGCTTAGGGACAGCAACTAATGAAAAACTGTTTTTT. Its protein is CASSLGTATNEKLFF.

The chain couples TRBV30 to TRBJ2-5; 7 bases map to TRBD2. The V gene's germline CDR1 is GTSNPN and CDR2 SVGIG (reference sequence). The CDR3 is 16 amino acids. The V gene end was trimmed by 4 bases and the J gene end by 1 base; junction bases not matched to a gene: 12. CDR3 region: CAWTTKTSWAQETQYF. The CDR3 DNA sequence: TGTGCCTGGACCACCAAGACTAGCTGGGCCCAAGAGACCCAGTACTTC.

The CDR3 DNA is TGTGCCAGCAGCCCGTGGACAGGGAGTAACTATGGCTACACCTTC. Translated, it gives CASSPWTGSNYGYTF. J is TRBJ1-2 and V is TRBV3-1 (or the pseudogene TRBV3-2), with 8 nucleotides matching TRBD1. Trimming at V came to 4 bases and at J to 1 base, leaving 5 bases not matched to a gene. In germline, CDR1 is LGHDT, CDR2 YNNKEL (reference sequence). CDR3 length: 15 amino acids.

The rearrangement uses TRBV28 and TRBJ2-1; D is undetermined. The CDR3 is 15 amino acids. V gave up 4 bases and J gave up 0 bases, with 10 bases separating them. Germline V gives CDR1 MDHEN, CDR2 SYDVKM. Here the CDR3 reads CASSSRAASYNEQFF. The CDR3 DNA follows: TGTGCCAGCAGTTCCCGTGCGGCCTCCTACAATGAGCAGTTCTTC.

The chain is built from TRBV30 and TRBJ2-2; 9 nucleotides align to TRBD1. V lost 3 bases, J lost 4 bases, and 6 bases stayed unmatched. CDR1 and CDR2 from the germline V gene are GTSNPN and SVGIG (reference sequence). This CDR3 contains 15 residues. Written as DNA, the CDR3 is TGTGCCTGGAGCCTAGACAGGGGGAGCACCGGGGAGCTGTTTTTT. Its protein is CAWSLDRGSTGELFF.

The CDR3 DNA is TGTGCCAGCAGCCGGGGAACTGAAGCTTTCTTT. Its protein product is CASSRGTEAFF. V is TRBV27 and J is TRBJ1-1; D unresolved. The germline V and J ends were trimmed by 6 bases and 5 bases, with 7 bases remaining between them. CDR3 length: 11 residues. CDR1 MNHEY and CDR2 SMNVEV come from the germline V gene (reference sequence).

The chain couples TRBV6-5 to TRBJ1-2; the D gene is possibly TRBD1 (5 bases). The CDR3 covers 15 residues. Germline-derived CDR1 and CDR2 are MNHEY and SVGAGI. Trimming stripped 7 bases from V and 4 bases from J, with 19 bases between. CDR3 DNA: TGTGCCAGCACGGAGGGGATTCTGAGACTCTATGGCTACACCTTC. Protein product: CASTEGILRLYGYTF.

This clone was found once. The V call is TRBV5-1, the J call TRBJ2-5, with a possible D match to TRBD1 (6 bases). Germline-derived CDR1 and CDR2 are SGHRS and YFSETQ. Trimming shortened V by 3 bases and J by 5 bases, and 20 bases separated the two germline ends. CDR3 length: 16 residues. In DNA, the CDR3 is TGCGCCAGCAGCTCGGATCGTGGGGGCCGCCGGGAGACCCAGTACTTC. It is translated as CASSSDRGGRRETQYF.

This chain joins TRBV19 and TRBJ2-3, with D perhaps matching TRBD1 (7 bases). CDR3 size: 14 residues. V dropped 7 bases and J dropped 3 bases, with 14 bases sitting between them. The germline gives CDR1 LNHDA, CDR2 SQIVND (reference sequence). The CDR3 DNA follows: TGTGCCAGTAAAGTGACAGGGAGGACAGATACGCAGTATTTT. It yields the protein CASKVTGRTDTQYF.

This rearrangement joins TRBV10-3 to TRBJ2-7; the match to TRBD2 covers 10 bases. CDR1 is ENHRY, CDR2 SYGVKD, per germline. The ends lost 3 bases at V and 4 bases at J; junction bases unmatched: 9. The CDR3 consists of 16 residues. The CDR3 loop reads CAISEREASGGYEQYF. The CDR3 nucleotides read TGTGCCATCAGTGAACGTGAGGCTAGCGGGGGTTACGAGCAGTACTTC.

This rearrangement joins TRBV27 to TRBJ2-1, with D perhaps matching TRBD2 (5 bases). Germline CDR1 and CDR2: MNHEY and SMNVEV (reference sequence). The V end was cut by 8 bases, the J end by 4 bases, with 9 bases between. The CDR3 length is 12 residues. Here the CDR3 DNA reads TGTGCCAGCGGTGGCGGGTACAATGAGCAGTTCTTC. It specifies CASGGGYNEQFF.

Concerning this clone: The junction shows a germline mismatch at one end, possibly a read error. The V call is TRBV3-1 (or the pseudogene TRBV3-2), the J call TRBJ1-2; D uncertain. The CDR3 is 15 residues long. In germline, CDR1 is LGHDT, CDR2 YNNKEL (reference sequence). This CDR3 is CAGSQDQTIIYGYTF. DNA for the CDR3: TGTGCCGGCAGCCAAGATCAAACAATCATCTATGGCTACACCTTC.

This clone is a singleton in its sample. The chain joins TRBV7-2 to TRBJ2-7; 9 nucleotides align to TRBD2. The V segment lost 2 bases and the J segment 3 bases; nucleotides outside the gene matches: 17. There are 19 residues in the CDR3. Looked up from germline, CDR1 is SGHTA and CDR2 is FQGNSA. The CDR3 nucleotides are TGTGCCAGCAGCTTATCTCGTGTTTTGATTAGCGGGAGTTTCTACGAGCAGTACTTC. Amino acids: CASSLSRVLISGSFYEQYF.

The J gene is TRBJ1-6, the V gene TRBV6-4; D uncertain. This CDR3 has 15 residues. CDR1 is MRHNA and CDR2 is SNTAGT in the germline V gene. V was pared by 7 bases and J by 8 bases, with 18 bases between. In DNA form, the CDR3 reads TGTGCCAGCATAGCAGACGACGGACTACATTCACCCCTCCACTTT. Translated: CASIADDGLHSPLHF.

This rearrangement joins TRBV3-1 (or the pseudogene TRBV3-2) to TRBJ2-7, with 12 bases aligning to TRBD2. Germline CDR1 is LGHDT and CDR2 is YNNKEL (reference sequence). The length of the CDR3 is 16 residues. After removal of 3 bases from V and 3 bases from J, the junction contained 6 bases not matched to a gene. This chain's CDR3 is CASSQTRTSGNYEQYF. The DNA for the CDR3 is TGTGCCAGCAGCCAGACAAGGACTAGCGGGAACTACGAGCAGTACTTC.

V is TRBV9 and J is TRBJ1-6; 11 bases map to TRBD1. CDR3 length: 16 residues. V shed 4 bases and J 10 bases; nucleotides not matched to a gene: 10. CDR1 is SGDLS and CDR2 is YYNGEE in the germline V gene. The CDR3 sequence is CASSRDPGTGGSPLHF. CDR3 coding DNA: TGTGCCAGCAGCAGAGACCCCGGGACAGGGGGATCACCCCTCCACTTT.

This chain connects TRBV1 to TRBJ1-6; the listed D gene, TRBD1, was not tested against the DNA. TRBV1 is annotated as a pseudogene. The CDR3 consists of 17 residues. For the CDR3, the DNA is TGCACCAGCAGCCGGATAATACAGGGGAGCGATAATTCACCCCTCCACTTT. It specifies CTSSRIIQGSDNSPLHF.